These 13 T cell receptor beta chains originate from one sample sequenced in a study of beta chain features in type 1 diabetes. These receptors' antigens are unknown. Study results and limitations: When Type 1 diabetes patients were examined, their TCRB CDR3s proved moderately but significantly shorter in all four CD4+ subsets.

Since all of the isolated RNA was reverse transcribed, expressed TCRB transcripts were what got sequenced. Profiled with immunoSEQ multiplex PCR; TCRdb holds only in-frame clones, not every one. The sample has around 690,000 clones; 9.5% to 15% are singletons. The sequenced sample consisted of naive CD4+ T cells from blood. These receptors all stem from a man aged 25-40 years with type 1 diabetes.

Of note for this clone: Other DNA sequences in the sample encode the same CDR3. The V and J genes are TRBV5-1 and TRBJ2-7, with 9 positions matching TRBD1. CDR1 and CDR2 (germline): SGHRS, YFSETQ. Trimming removed 4 bases from V and 0 bases from J; junction bases left unmatched: 5. The CDR3 runs to 15 residues. The CDR3 reads CASSLGTGSSYEQYF. CDR3 bases: TGCGCCAGCAGCCTCGGGACAGGGAGCTCCTACGAGCAGTACTTC.

There are a few counts of this clone. This chain joins TRBV2 and TRBJ1-4; no clear D gene. Germline V gives CDR1 SNHLY, CDR2 FYNNEI. Trimming stripped 3 bases from V and 8 bases from J, with 16 bases between. The CDR3 runs to 15 residues. The chain's CDR3 is CASSELGRDREKLFF. The CDR3 region has the DNA TGTGCCAGCAGTGAGCTCGGAAGGGATCGAGAAAAACTGTTTTTT.

The chain is built from TRBV7-2 and TRBJ2-7; D uncertain. There are 12 residues in the CDR3. Trimming shortened V by 1 base and J by 7 bases, and 8 bases separated the two germline ends. Looked up from germline, CDR1 is SGHTA and CDR2 is FQGNSA. This CDR3 reads CASSLDRSEQYF. CDR3 bases: TGTGCCAGCAGCTTAGACCGGTCTGAGCAGTACTTC.

The chain uses TRBV30 and TRBJ2-7; 11 nucleotides agree with TRBD2. V was clipped by 3 bases and J by 2 bases; unmatched bases: 6. Germline V gene lookup returns CDR1 GTSNPN and CDR2 SVGIG (reference sequence). The CDR3 contains 15 residues. The CDR3 spells CAWRPTSGATYEQYF. CDR3 nucleotides: TGTGCCTGGAGACCGACTAGCGGGGCCACCTACGAGCAGTACTTC.

The CDR3 DNA reads as TGTGCCAGCAGCCCAAGGACTAGCGGGGGCCCGGGGGAGACCCAGTACTTC. It encodes CASSPRTSGGPGETQYF. The chain combines TRBV9 with TRBJ2-5; TRBD2 agrees at 13 bases. Germline trimming cut 4 bases from V and 5 bases from J; bases unmatched to any gene: 11. In germline, CDR1 is SGDLS, CDR2 YYNGEE. The CDR3 length is 17 residues. The whole variable domain, remainder taken from reference TRBV9 and TRBJ2-5, is DSGVTQTPKHLITATGQRVTLRCSPRSGDLSVYWYQQSLDQGLQFLIQYYNGEERAKGNILERFSAQQFPDLHSELNLSSLELGDSALYFCASSPRTSGGPGETQYFGPGTRLLVL.

With regard to this clone: The same CDR3 arises from other DNA sequences in this sample as well. V is TRBV2 and J is TRBJ1-2; no reliable D call. The V end was cut by 6 bases, the J end by 5 bases, with 7 bases between. Germline CDR1 is SNHLY and CDR2 is FYNNEI. The CDR3 is 11 residues long. In nucleotides, the CDR3 is TGTGCCAGCAGAGAAACATATGGCTACACCTTC. As protein: CASRETYGYTF. Filled out from reference TRBV2 and TRBJ1-2, the complete variable domain reads EPEVTQTPSHQVTQMGQEVILRCVPISNHLYFYWYRQILGQKVEFLVSFYNNEISEKSEIFDDQFSVERPDGSNFTLKIRSTKLEDSAMYFCASRETYGYTFGSGTRLTVV.

In this sample, this clone turned up a few times. In the same sample, other DNA sequences code for this CDR3. The rearrangement links TRBV6-1 to TRBJ2-7; D unresolved. Germline V CDR1 and CDR2: MNHNS, SASEGT. V was clipped by 2 bases and J by 4 bases, with 3 bases between them. This CDR3 is built from 11 residues. The CDR3 sequence is CASSERYEQYF. For the CDR3, the DNA is TGTGCCAGCAGTGAACGTTACGAGCAGTACTTC.

This clone was counted only a few times. The rearrangement joins TRBV14 to TRBJ2-1; D might be TRBD1 (5 bases). The CDR3 has 13 residues. The V gene's germline CDR1 is SGHDN and CDR2 FVKESK. Trimming removed 6 bases at V and 7 bases at J, with 13 bases between. The CDR3 nucleotides are TGTGCCAGCAGGGGATGGGGCAAGAATGAGCAGTTCTTC. This codes for CASRGWGKNEQFF. The entire variable domain, with the rest obtained from reference TRBV14 and TRBJ2-1, is as follows: EAGVTQFPSHSVIEKGQTVTLRCDPISGHDNLYWYRRVMGKEIKFLLHFVKESKQDESGMPNNRFLAERTGGTYSTLKVQPAELEDSGVYFCASRGWGKNEQFFGPGTRLTVL.

This clone was counted between two and nine times. The chain carries TRBV5-6 and TRBJ1-2, with D unresolved. Trimming removed 1 base from V and 4 bases from J, with 14 bases in between. The CDR3 contains 15 residues. In germline, CDR1 is SGHDT, CDR2 YYEEEE. CDR3 sequence: CASSLRSAGFYGYTF. In DNA, the CDR3 is TGTGCCAGCAGCTTGAGGTCCGCAGGATTCTATGGCTACACCTTC.

This clone has just a few counts. The chain employs TRBV6-5 and TRBJ1-5, with D possibly matching TRBD1 (6 bases). The V end lost 4 bases, the J end lost 0 bases, and 13 bases lay between the germline ends. Germline V gene lookup returns CDR1 MNHEY and CDR2 SVGAGI. This CDR3 has 16 amino acids. CDR3: CASSSYDRNSNQPQHF. CDR3 nucleotides: TGTGCCAGCAGTTCCTATGACAGGAATAGCAATCAGCCCCAGCATTTT.

This clone was counted only a few times. V and J are TRBV28 and TRBJ2-3; D might be TRBD2 (6 bases). CDR3 length equals 12 residues. The ends were cut back, 8 bases at V and 5 bases at J, with 11 bases in the middle. Germline CDR1 and CDR2: MDHEN and SYDVKM. CDR3 residues: CASGLALDTQYF. In DNA, the CDR3 is TGTGCCAGCGGCCTAGCGCTAGATACGCAGTATTTT.

The rearrangement joins TRBV28 to TRBJ2-7, with D perhaps being TRBD1 or TRBD2 (5 bases each). The CDR3 covers 13 residues. Germline loops: CDR1 MDHEN, CDR2 SYDVKM. Trimming pared 6 bases from V and 3 bases from J, leaving 12 bases between. CDR3 residues: CASRSGAYYEQYF. The CDR3 region has the DNA TGTGCCAGCAGATCCGGGGCTTACTACGAGCAGTACTTC.

This clone has a handful of counts. The chain joins TRBV18 to TRBJ2-7; 7 positions match TRBD1. The germline V gene has CDR1 KGHSH and CDR2 LQKENI. This CDR3 is 14 amino acids long. With 1 base clipped from V and 3 bases from J, the junction kept 3 bases outside the gene matches. The CDR3 loop is CASSPRDSNYEQYF. The CDR3 bases are TGTGCCAGCTCACCACGGGACAGTAACTACGAGCAGTACTTC.